The 15 T cell receptor beta chains in this list originate from one sample, sequenced in a study of molecular identifiers for immune sequencing clone quantification. TCRdb re-called the PCR reads with MiXCR, one entry per CDR3 protein. This table has roughly 320,000 distinct CDR3 sequences, roughly 23% appearing once. What was sequenced was naive CD8+ T cells from blood, with Jurkat cell RNA spiked in. The sample's subset: FACS-sorted CD8+CD4-CCR7+CD45RA+ naive T cells. The receptors originated from a human donor in good health. Some libraries in this study had Jurkat cell RNA spiked in.

On this clonotype itself: A read error may explain this, as a much larger clone is one base away. The CDR3 sequence: CASSLPPWGRNTEAFF. The CDR3 nucleotides read TGTGCCAGCAGTTTGCCTCCGTGGGGGCGGAACACTGAAGCTTTCTTT. The V gene is TRBV28, the J gene TRBJ1-1; possibly TRBD1 for D (6 bases). Between the trimmed V and J ends, which lost 3 bases and 1 base, there was a span of 15 bases. The germline V gene has CDR1 MDHEN and CDR2 SYDVKM. The CDR3 consists of 16 residues.

At least ten counts were recorded for this clonotype. The chain carries TRBV7-9 and TRBJ2-5; perhaps TRBD1 as D (6 bases). Trimming removed 0 bases at V and 0 bases at J, with 11 bases between. Germline V gives CDR1 SEHNR, CDR2 FQNEAQ (reference sequence). CDR3 length: 16 amino acids. The CDR3 protein is CASSLATGGYQETQYF. The CDR3 nucleotides read TGTGCCAGCAGCTTAGCGACAGGCGGGTACCAAGAGACCCAGTACTTC.

The rearrangement uses TRBV6-5 and TRBJ2-1, with D maybe TRBD2 (6 bases). CDR1 is MNHEY and CDR2 is SVGAGI in the germline V gene. This CDR3 comprises 13 residues. Trimming left V 5 bases short and J 9 bases short, with 14 bases between. CDR3 nucleotides: TGTGCCAGCAGTGGGGGGACGGGGCTTGAGCAGTTCTTC. Its translation: CASSGGTGLEQFF.

Of note for this clonotype: The junction departs from germline at one end; a sequencing error may be responsible. CDR3 region: CVSNLAPGTSATDTQYF. The CDR3 DNA sequence: TGTGTCAGCAACTTAGCCCCCGGGACTAGTGCCACAGATACGCAGTATTTT. This chain joins TRBV11-2 and TRBJ2-3; TRBD2 matches at 8 bases. The germline CDR1 and CDR2 sequences are SGHAT and FQNNGV. CDR3 size: 17 residues.

This clonotype was picked up many times. The rearrangement joins TRBV7-9 to TRBJ2-3; 10 positions match TRBD2. The CDR3 length is 18 residues. Germline V CDR1 and CDR2: SEHNR, FQNEAQ (reference sequence). Trimming took 5 bases from V and 4 from J; bases not matched to a gene: 15. This CDR3 reads CASSAPSTSGKGADTQYF. CDR3 in DNA: TGTGCCAGCAGCGCACCCTCCACTAGCGGGAAAGGCGCAGATACGCAGTATTTT.

On this clonotype: A much more abundant neighbour one base away suggests this may be a read error. The chain has TRBV12-5 and TRBJ1-1, with D unclear. Germline V gives CDR1 LGHNT, CDR2 FRNRAP. The CDR3 runs to 16 residues. In nucleotides, the CDR3 is TGTGCTAGTGGTCTATTTGTCGGGATGATGAACACTGAAGCTCTCTTT. The encoded protein is CASGLFVGMMNTEALF.

Many counts were recorded for this clonotype. The rearrangement links TRBV20-1 to TRBJ1-5; 7 bases fit TRBD1. Germline trimming cut 3 bases from V and 3 bases from J; bases unmatched to any gene: 8. Germline V lookup: CDR1 DFQATT, CDR2 SNEGSKA (reference sequence). The CDR3 has 15 amino acids. The CDR3 sequence: CSARGPDRDNQPQHF. The CDR3 coding sequence is TGCAGTGCTAGGGGACCCGACAGGGACAATCAGCCCCAGCATTTT.

The chain employs TRBV7-9 and TRBJ2-3, with D perhaps TRBD1 (5 bases). The CDR3 consists of 15 residues. Per germline, CDR1 SEHNR and CDR2 FQNEAQ (reference sequence). The V end lost 5 bases, the J end lost 0 bases, and 12 bases lay between the germline ends. The CDR3, as DNA: TGTGCCAGCAGCCTTTGGGGCCCAAGCACAGATACGCAGTATTTT. Translating gives CASSLWGPSTDTQYF.

This clonotype showed up many times. The chain couples TRBV14 to TRBJ2-7, with 8 positions matching TRBD1. CDR1 is SGHDN, CDR2 FVKESK, per germline. This CDR3 is built from 14 residues. V lost 1 base, J lost 3 bases, and 2 bases stayed unmatched. The CDR3 sequence: CASSQAQGDYEQYF. The CDR3 DNA reads TGTGCCAGCAGCCAAGCACAGGGGGACTACGAGCAGTACTTC.

In this sample, this clonotype turned up many times. The genes are TRBV24-1 and TRBJ2-1; D is unresolved. CDR1 and CDR2 (germline): KGHDR, SFDVKD. The CDR3 is made up of 12 amino acids. Trimming removed 2 bases from V and 12 bases from J, with 10 bases in between. The chain's CDR3 is CATSDSLNRQFF. Written as DNA, the CDR3 is TGTGCCACCAGTGATTCCTTGAACAGGCAGTTCTTC.

To note about this clonotype: This could be a read error, since a much larger clone is one nucleotide away. The chain couples TRBV5-5 to TRBJ1-4; TRBD1 matches at 7 bases. The CDR3 is made up of 12 amino acids. Germline V CDR1 and CDR2: SGHKS, YYEKEE (reference sequence). CDR3 loop: CASSLTGERLFF. In DNA form, the CDR3 reads TGTGCCAGCAGCTTGACAGGGGAAAGACTGTTTTTT.

The rearrangement uses TRBV7-6 and TRBJ2-7; either TRBD1 or TRBD2 may fit D (5 bases each). Germline V lookup: CDR1 SGHVS, CDR2 FNYEAQ. V was pared by 5 bases and J by 2 bases, with 19 bases between. The length of the CDR3 is 16 residues. CDR3 nucleotides: TGTGCCAGCAGCGATACAACGGGGTACAGGCCCTACGAGCAGTACTTC. This gives the protein CASSDTTGYRPYEQYF.

This clonotype was observed a handful of times. CDR3 sequence reads: CASGGYDNEQFF. In nucleotides, the CDR3 is TGTGCCAGCGGGGGATATGACAATGAGCAGTTCTTC. This chain links TRBV11-3 with TRBJ2-1; D may be TRBD1 or TRBD2 (5 bases each). V was cut by 8 bases and J by 5 bases, with 10 bases left in between. The V gene's germline CDR1 is SGHNT and CDR2 YENEEA. There are 12 residues in the CDR3. Combining the CDR3 with reference TRBV11-3 and TRBJ2-1 gives the whole variable domain EAGVVQSPRYKIIEKKQPVAFWCNPISGHNTLYWYLQNLGQGPELLIRYENEEAVDDSQLPKDRFSAERLKGVDSTLKIQPAELGDSAVYLCASGGYDNEQFFGPGTRLTVL.

Comments on this clonotype: Sequence at one end of the junction differs from germline and may be a read error. The rearrangement uses TRBV10-3 and TRBJ1-2; 8 nucleotides align to TRBD1. The CDR3 length is 13 residues. From germline, CDR1 is ENHRY and CDR2 SYGVKD. CDR3 sequence (DNA): TGTGCCGTCAGTTCCCCGGACAGGGATGGCTACACCTTC. Translation gives CAVSSPDRDGYTF.

This clonotype was observed at least ten times. The CDR3 DNA follows: TGCGCCAGCAGCCCCTCGACGGGCCCGAACACTGAAGCTTTCTTT. It yields the protein CASSPSTGPNTEAFF. The chain is built from TRBV4-1 and TRBJ1-1; the D is unclear. The CDR3 totals 15 residues. Trimming shortened V by 4 bases and J by 1 base, and 13 bases separated the two germline ends. The germline CDR1 and CDR2 sequences are MGHRA and YSYEKL.